These 32 T cell receptor beta chains originate from one sample sequenced in a study of beta chain features in type 1 diabetes. Findings of the study overall: A moderate, significant TCRB CDR3 shortening appeared in type 1 diabetes across four CD4+ subsets.

Reverse transcription of all isolated RNA meant that expressed TCRB transcripts were sequenced. Sequencing used immunoSEQ multiplex PCR; TCRdb keeps in-frame clones, though not all of them. This sample has about 190,000 clones, with roughly 8% found just once. These TCRs' antigens remain unknown. Sample: central memory CD4+ T cells from blood. Every receptor here comes from a man younger than 35 with type 1 diabetes.

The chain couples TRBV25-1 to TRBJ2-7; 7 nucleotides match TRBD2. V trimming: 11 bases; J trimming: 2 bases; junction bases outside the gene matches: 12. This CDR3 spans 14 amino acids. Per the germline V gene, CDR1 is MGHDK and CDR2 is SYGVNS. CDR3: CASPIGEGTYEQYF. In DNA, the CDR3 is TGTGCCTCCCCTATTGGGGAGGGAACCTACGAGCAGTACTTC.

This clone was seen only a few times. The chain has TRBV18 and TRBJ2-2; 12 bases are a match to TRBD2. Unmatched junction bases numbered 2, after V lost 5 bases and J lost 4 bases. In germline, CDR1 is KGHSH, CDR2 LQKENI. The CDR3 has 15 amino acids. The CDR3 protein is CASSRTSGTTGELFF. The CDR3 DNA reads TGTGCCAGCTCAAGGACTAGCGGGACCACCGGGGAGCTGTTTTTT.

The chain links TRBV7-2 to TRBJ1-5; D is ambiguous. Trimming stripped 2 bases from V and 2 bases from J, with 10 bases between. Germline V gene data show CDR1 as SGHTA and CDR2 as FQGNSA. The CDR3 runs to 15 residues. In DNA form, the CDR3 reads TGTGCCAGCAGCTTAACGGGGTCGGGCAATCAGCCCCAGCATTTT. Its protein is CASSLTGSGNQPQHF.

In this sample, this clone turned up a few times. The chain couples TRBV2 to TRBJ2-5, with TRBD1 matching over 11 bases. Trimming at V came to 6 bases and at J to 5 bases, leaving 8 bases not matched to a gene. This CDR3 region has 15 residues. CDR1 is SNHLY, CDR2 FYNNEI, per germline. The chain's CDR3 is CASSRDRGYGETQYF. The CDR3, as DNA: TGTGCCAGCAGCCGGGACAGGGGGTATGGGGAGACCCAGTACTTC.

This chain joins TRBV7-2 and TRBJ1-1, with D possibly TRBD1 on 5 matching bases. The CDR3 length is 14 residues. V was clipped by 3 bases and J by 3 bases, with 11 bases between them. Germline CDR1 and CDR2: SGHTA and FQGNSA. This CDR3 reads CASSLPWGDTEAFF. The DNA for the CDR3 is TGTGCCAGCAGCTTGCCATGGGGGGACACTGAAGCTTTCTTT.

The J gene is TRBJ1-5, the V gene TRBV10-3, with 7 bases aligning to TRBD1. The length of the CDR3 is 15 residues. Per the germline V gene, CDR1 is ENHRY and CDR2 is SYGVKD. J was trimmed by 3 bases and V by 4 bases; bases with no gene match: 6. Here the CDR3 reads CAISVTTGYNQPQHF. The CDR3 DNA reads TGTGCCATCAGTGTTACGACAGGGTACAATCAGCCCCAGCATTTT.

This clone was counted only a few times. V usage is TRBV25-1 and J usage is TRBJ2-5; D gene uncertain. Per germline, CDR1 MGHDK and CDR2 SYGVNS. The CDR3 covers 13 residues. The V gene lost 7 bases and the J gene lost 2 bases, with 11 bases spanning the gap. DNA of the CDR3: TGTGCCAGCAAGAGCGATGGACAAGAGACCCAGTACTTC. Protein: CASKSDGQETQYF.

The table lists this clone with a few counts. This chain connects TRBV4-3 to TRBJ2-3; 14 nucleotides match TRBD2. CDR1 is LGHNA, CDR2 YSLEER, per germline. The CDR3 is 17 amino acids. V was pared by 0 bases and J by 8 bases, with 7 bases of the junction left unmatched. The CDR3 coding sequence is TGCGCCAGCAGCCAAGAGGGACTAGCGGGGGAAGCGGGTACGCAGTATTTT. The encoded protein is CASSQEGLAGEAGTQYF.

This clone came up many times. The chain couples TRBV18 to TRBJ1-6; 8 bases fit TRBD1. V was pared by 3 bases and J by 10 bases, with 5 bases of the junction left unmatched. The CDR3 has 14 residues. Germline CDR1 KGHSH, CDR2 LQKENI. This CDR3 is CASSPGTGQSPLHF. CDR3 DNA sequence: TGTGCCAGCTCACCGGGGACAGGACAATCACCCCTCCACTTT.

This clone was observed a handful of times. The chain links TRBV2 to TRBJ1-5; the D gene is possibly TRBD1 (5 bases). Germline CDR1 is SNHLY and CDR2 is FYNNEI. The CDR3 is made up of 15 amino acids. V was clipped by 8 bases and J by 1 base, with 15 bases between them. The DNA for the CDR3 is TGTGCCAGCGGGAAGGAGCGGGGGAGCAATCAGCCCCAGCATTTT. This translates into CASGKERGSNQPQHF.

This clone was seen only a few times. The V and J genes are TRBV4-2 and TRBJ2-1, with 11 bases lining up with TRBD2. Germline CDR1 is LGHNA and CDR2 is YNFKEQ. Trimming took 0 bases from V and 9 from J; bases not matched to a gene: 7. This CDR3 comprises 16 residues. The CDR3, as DNA: TGTGCCAGCAGCCAAGATGACCCACTAGCGGGAGCTGAGCAGTTCTTC. Amino acids: CASSQDDPLAGAEQFF.

This clone showed up just a few times. The V and J genes are TRBV6-6 and TRBJ1-1; 7 bases map to TRBD1. CDR1 is MNHNY and CDR2 is SVGAGI in the germline V gene (reference sequence). J lost 6 bases, V lost 5 bases, and 9 bases had no gene match. The CDR3 has 14 residues. This CDR3 reads CASSALDRTAEAFF. The CDR3 nucleotides are TGTGCCAGCAGTGCCCTGGACAGGACCGCTGAAGCTTTCTTT.

The genes are TRBV5-6 and TRBJ2-6; tentatively, D is TRBD1 (5 bases). Germline V gene sequence: CDR1 SGHDT, CDR2 YYEEEE. V lost 4 bases and J lost 0, with 14 bases in between. The CDR3 has 17 amino acids. The CDR3 here is CASSDRQSYSGANVLTF. The CDR3 nucleotides are TGTGCCAGCAGCGATAGACAGAGCTACTCTGGGGCCAACGTCCTGACTTTC. The whole variable domain, remainder taken from reference TRBV5-6 and TRBJ2-6, is DAGVTQSPTHLIKTRGQQVTLRCSPKSGHDTVSWYQQALGQGPQFIFQYYEEEERQRGNFPDRFSGHQFPNYSSELNVNALLLGDSALYLCASSDRQSYSGANVLTFGAGSRLTVL.

The chain is built from TRBV2 and TRBJ1-6, with 7 bases that match TRBD1. Trimming at V came to 7 bases and at J to 10 bases, leaving 13 bases not matched to a gene. Germline CDR1 SNHLY, CDR2 FYNNEI. The CDR3 loop spans 15 amino acids. As DNA, the CDR3 is TGTGCCAGCATATGGGACGAGGGGGCCCGGTCACCCCTCCACTTT. This codes for CASIWDEGARSPLHF.

A few counts support this clone. This rearrangement joins TRBV5-1 to TRBJ2-7, with 9 bases matching TRBD1. The germline CDR1 and CDR2 sequences are SGHRS and YFSETQ. CDR3 size: 14 residues. J was trimmed by 6 bases and V by 6 bases; bases with no gene match: 10. CDR3 DNA sequence: TGCGCCAGCACCCGAGCGGGACAGGGTTTCGAGCAGTACTTC. Translated: CASTRAGQGFEQYF.

The gene calls are TRBV27 and TRBJ1-1, with unresolved D. Trimming took off 6 bases at V and 3 bases at J, with 11 bases between the two ends. The CDR3 loop spans 13 amino acids. Germline-derived CDR1 and CDR2 are MNHEY and SMNVEV (reference sequence). The CDR3, as DNA: TGTGCCAGCAGGATGAGGTCCCACACTGAAGCTTTCTTT. Encoded protein: CASRMRSHTEAFF.

The rearrangement uses TRBV5-1 and TRBJ2-2, with 9 bases fitting TRBD2. V lost 4 bases to trimming and J lost 4 bases; unmatched junction nucleotides: 8. The CDR3 totals 16 residues. The germline CDR1 and CDR2 sequences are SGHRS and YFSETQ. The CDR3 loop reads CASSPGTSTITGELFF. CDR3 bases: TGCGCCAGCAGCCCTGGGACTAGCACCATCACCGGGGAGCTGTTTTTT.

This clone was observed a single time. The chain combines TRBV19 with TRBJ1-2, with 7 bases aligning to TRBD1. CDR3 length: 12 amino acids. Per the germline V gene, CDR1 is LNHDA and CDR2 is SQIVND (reference sequence). V lost 11 bases and J lost 4; bases outside the gene matches: 7. The CDR3 sequence: CAGTVGPYGYTF. Here the CDR3 DNA reads TGTGCCGGGACAGTCGGGCCCTATGGCTACACCTTC.

The chain couples TRBV5-6 to TRBJ2-7, with a weak D call TRBD1 (5 bases). In germline, CDR1 is SGHDT, CDR2 YYEEEE. V lost 1 base to trimming and J lost 3 bases, with 8 bases between them. The CDR3 runs 13 residues. CDR3 nucleotide sequence: TGTGCCAGCAGCTTGAAGGACATCTACGAGCAGTACTTC. It specifies CASSLKDIYEQYF.

This clone came up a few times. The chain recombines TRBV9 with TRBJ2-7; 7 bases are a match to TRBD1. CDR1 SGDLS and CDR2 YYNGEE come from the germline V gene. Trimming at V came to 4 bases and at J to 2 bases, leaving 6 bases not matched to a gene. The CDR3 consists of 14 residues. This CDR3 is CASSPRQGPYEQYF. CDR3 bases: TGTGCCAGCAGCCCACGACAGGGACCCTACGAGCAGTACTTC.

This clone was detected a few times. The chain links TRBV15 to TRBJ2-3, with TRBD1 matching over 9 bases. This CDR3 comprises 11 residues. CDR1 is LNHNV, CDR2 YYDKDF, per germline (reference sequence). V was clipped by 4 bases and J by 13 bases; unmatched bases: 3. CDR3 nucleotide sequence: TGTGCCACCAGCAACAGGGGGCAAAAGTATTTT. Its translation: CATSNRGQKYF.

This clone was detected only a few times. The chain uses TRBV18 and TRBJ1-2; 7 nucleotides line up with TRBD1. The CDR3 is 15 amino acids. Germline V gene lookup returns CDR1 KGHSH and CDR2 LQKENI. The V and J ends lost 6 bases and 0 bases, in that order; junction bases with no gene match: 7. CDR3 amino acids: CASSATGASNYGYTF. The CDR3 DNA follows: TGTGCCAGCTCGGCAACAGGGGCTTCTAACTATGGCTACACCTTC.

The chain recombines TRBV18 with TRBJ2-5; TRBD1 is a possible D gene (5 bases). Trimming shortened V by 2 bases and J by 4 bases, and 14 bases separated the two germline ends. Per germline, CDR1 KGHSH and CDR2 LQKENI. The length of the CDR3 is 15 residues. CDR3 region: CASSPGQPRGETQYF. The CDR3 region has the DNA TGTGCCAGCTCACCAGGACAACCCCGCGGAGAGACCCAGTACTTC.

CDR3 region: CASSARALTNEQFF. As DNA, the CDR3 is TGTGCCAGCTCAGCTCGAGCTCTAACCAATGAGCAGTTCTTC. This sequence joins TRBV18 and TRBJ2-1, with unresolved D. The CDR3 spans 14 residues. Germline V lookup: CDR1 KGHSH, CDR2 LQKENI. Trimming took off 5 bases at V and 6 bases at J, with 14 bases between the two ends.

The gene calls are TRBV28 and TRBJ2-6, with D possibly matching TRBD2 (6 bases). V gave up 3 bases and J gave up 3 bases, with 9 bases separating them. CDR3 length: 15 residues. The germline V gene encodes CDR1 MDHEN and CDR2 SYDVKM. In nucleotides, the CDR3 is TGTGCCAGCAGTTTGGGGGGTTATGGGGCCAACGTCCTGACTTTC. This encodes CASSLGGYGANVLTF.

This chain links TRBV29-1 with TRBJ2-7; D might be TRBD2 (6 bases). Trimming pared 6 bases from V and 0 bases from J, leaving 9 bases between. The germline V gene encodes CDR1 SQVTM and CDR2 ANQGSEA. This CDR3 has 12 residues. The CDR3 here is CSVFSGSYEQYF. Written as DNA, the CDR3 is TGCAGCGTCTTTAGCGGCTCCTACGAGCAGTACTTC.

The V and J genes are TRBV29-1 and TRBJ1-2, with 9 bases aligning to TRBD1. J gave up 8 bases and V 5 bases, and 15 bases lay outside the gene matches. CDR1 is SQVTM, CDR2 ANQGSEA, per germline. This CDR3 has 15 amino acids. The CDR3 sequence: CSVLPPGTGNWGYTF. The CDR3 coding sequence is TGCAGCGTTCTACCCCCCGGGACAGGGAATTGGGGCTACACCTTC.

This clone has more than one count but fewer than ten. This may come from a read error, since a much larger clone is one base off. The chain has TRBV7-6 and TRBJ1-1; 8 nucleotides line up with TRBD1. The junction had 0 bases not matched to a gene; V was cut back by 2 bases and J by 4 bases. This CDR3 spans 13 amino acids. The germline CDR1 and CDR2 sequences are SGHVS and FNYEAQ. The CDR3 bases are TGTGCCAGCAGCTTAACAGGGGGCACTGAAGCTTTCTTT. Amino acids: CASSLTGGTEAFF.

This clone was counted a few times. J is TRBJ2-2 and V is TRBV2, with 7 bases that match TRBD2. This CDR3 has 15 amino acids. Germline loops: CDR1 SNHLY, CDR2 FYNNEI. Trimming took 1 base from V and 4 from J; bases not matched to a gene: 3. The DNA of the CDR3 is TGTGCCAGCAGTGAAGGCGGGAGTGGCACCGGGGAGCTGTTTTTT. It yields the protein CASSEGGSGTGELFF.

This clone was recorded at least ten times. This rearrangement joins TRBV13 to TRBJ2-5; the D gene is possibly TRBD2 (5 bases). CDR1 PRHDT and CDR2 FYEKMQ come from the germline V gene (reference sequence). The CDR3 spans 13 residues. Trimming stripped 5 bases from V and 9 bases from J, with 16 bases between. CDR3 DNA sequence: TGTGCCAGCAGCCCTAGCAACCTACCAGCCCAGTACTTC. Translating gives CASSPSNLPAQYF.

The chain joins TRBV7-8 to TRBJ1-2; no definite D call. CDR3 size: 16 residues. V lost 2 bases to trimming and J lost 8 bases, with 21 bases between them. CDR1 and CDR2 (germline): SGHVS, FQNEAQ. The DNA for the CDR3 is TGTGCCAGCAGCTTATCCCGGGGTATGGATGTGATGGGCTACACCTTC. The encoded protein is CASSLSRGMDVMGYTF.

The rearrangement uses TRBV7-9 and TRBJ2-2; TRBD1 is a possible D gene (5 bases). This CDR3 has 16 residues. Germline-derived CDR1 and CDR2 are SEHNR and FQNEAQ (reference sequence). V lost 2 bases and J lost 3, with 13 bases in between. CDR3 sequence: CASSLRGMADTGELFF. The CDR3 DNA reads TGTGCCAGCAGCTTAAGGGGAATGGCGGACACCGGGGAGCTGTTTTTT. Variable domain in full (rest from reference TRBV7-9 and TRBJ2-2): DTGVSQNPRHKITKRGQNVTFRCDPISEHNRLYWYRQTLGQGPEFLTYFQNEAQLEKSRLLSDRFSAERPKGSFSTLEIQRTEQGDSAMYLCASSLRGMADTGELFFGEGSRLTVL.